These 30 T cell receptor beta chains came from one sample sequenced in a study of STAT5B mutations in CD4+ large granular lymphocyte leukemia. Clones were sequenced by immunoSEQ multiplex PCR, and TCRdb holds only the in-frame ones, with some missing. The sample lists some 19,000 clones; approximately 70% were seen once. The source material was CD4+ T cells from blood buffy coats. The receptor set was obtained from a human donor in good health.

This clone was recorded a few times. The J gene is TRBJ2-7, the V gene TRBV29-1; D uncertain. From germline, CDR1 is SQVTM and CDR2 ANQGSEA. There are 12 residues in the CDR3. The V end lost 7 bases, the J end lost 3 bases, and 13 bases lay between the germline ends. CDR3: CSARTGVYEQYF. DNA of the CDR3: TGCAGCGCTCGGACGGGTGTCTACGAGCAGTACTTC.

The chain combines TRBV6-5 with TRBJ2-7; the match to TRBD2 covers 7 bases. V lost 5 bases, J lost 7 bases, and 8 bases stayed unmatched. Germline CDR1 reads MNHEY; CDR2 reads SVGAGI. This CDR3 is 13 amino acids long. The CDR3 DNA is TGTGCCAGCAGTAGGACTAGTCTCTGGGAGCAGTACTTC. This gives the protein CASSRTSLWEQYF.

The rearrangement joins TRBV19 to TRBJ2-1; 7 bases are a match to TRBD1. The ends lost 3 bases at V and 4 bases at J; junction bases unmatched: 6. The CDR3 sequence is 15 residues long. Germline values: CDR1 LNHDA, CDR2 SQIVND (reference sequence). CDR3 in amino acids: CASSITGTAYNEQFF. As DNA, the CDR3 is TGTGCCAGTAGTATCACCGGGACAGCGTACAATGAGCAGTTCTTC.

This sequence joins TRBV7-3 and TRBJ2-1; 14 bases are a match to TRBD2. The V gene's germline CDR1 is SGHTA and CDR2 FQGTGA. Unmatched junction bases numbered 6, after V lost 5 bases and J lost 3 bases. There are 17 residues in the CDR3. Written as DNA, the CDR3 is TGTGCCAGCAGCCTGACTAGCGGGAGGGCCATCTACAATGAGCAGTTCTTC. Amino acids: CASSLTSGRAIYNEQFF.

The chain links TRBV29-1 to TRBJ2-5; D uncertain. The CDR3 contains 12 residues. Trimming pared 7 bases from V and 5 bases from J, leaving 14 bases between. Germline loops: CDR1 SQVTM, CDR2 ANQGSEA. The CDR3 reads CSANPSGETQYF. CDR3 nucleotides: TGCAGCGCGAACCCCAGTGGGGAGACCCAGTACTTC.

In its sample, this clone was seen a few times. The genes are TRBV28 and TRBJ1-1, with unresolved D. Trimming left V 5 bases short and J 2 bases short, with 12 bases between. Germline V lookup: CDR1 MDHEN, CDR2 SYDVKM. This CDR3 is 14 amino acids long. CDR3 protein: CASSRPVVNTEAFF. CDR3 sequence (DNA): TGTGCCAGCAGTCGCCCCGTAGTAAACACTGAAGCTTTCTTT.

This chain uses TRBV18 with TRBJ1-6, with D perhaps matching TRBD1 (6 bases). The CDR3 has 14 amino acids. V was clipped by 2 bases and J by 8 bases, with 10 bases between them. Germline CDR1 is KGHSH and CDR2 is LQKENI. The CDR3 region is CASSPSGGDSPLHF. In nucleotides, the CDR3 is TGTGCCAGCTCACCATCGGGGGGCGATTCACCCCTCCACTTT. The full variable domain, with the rest looked up from reference TRBV18 and TRBJ1-6, is NAGVMQNPRHLVRRRGQEARLRCSPMKGHSHVYWYRQLPEEGLKFMVYLQKENIIDESGMPKERFSAEFPKEGPSILRIQQVVRGDSAAYFCASSPSGGDSPLHFGNGTRLTVT.

The V call is TRBV7-2, the J call TRBJ2-3; TRBD2 matches at 7 bases. Germline values: CDR1 SGHTA, CDR2 FQGNSA. Unmatched junction bases numbered 14, after V lost 5 bases and J lost 3 bases. This CDR3 contains 17 residues. CDR3 protein: CASSPGGWTRGTDTQYF. Written as DNA, the CDR3 is TGTGCCAGCAGCCCGGGTGGTTGGACTAGGGGTACAGATACGCAGTATTTT.

V and J are TRBV5-1 and TRBJ2-2; D remains ambiguous. The germline V gene has CDR1 SGHRS and CDR2 YFSETQ. V was pared by 4 bases and J by 0 bases, with 7 bases between. The CDR3 covers 14 residues. CDR3 nucleotides: TGCGCCAGCAGCCCTCAGGCGAACACCGGGGAGCTGTTTTTT. Translated: CASSPQANTGELFF.

The chain joins TRBV14 to TRBJ2-3, with 7 positions matching TRBD2. This CDR3 comprises 12 residues. With 4 bases clipped from V and 6 bases from J, the junction kept 1 base outside the gene matches. The germline V gene encodes CDR1 SGHDN and CDR2 FVKESK. CDR3 sequence (DNA): TGTGCCAGCAGCCTGCGGGGGGATACGCAGTATTTT. It translates to CASSLRGDTQYF. The full variable domain, completed using reference TRBV14 and TRBJ2-3, is EAGVTQFPSHSVIEKGQTVTLRCDPISGHDNLYWYRRVMGKEIKFLLHFVKESKQDESGMPNNRFLAERTGGTYSTLKVQPAELEDSGVYFCASSLRGDTQYFGPGTRLTVL.

The chain couples TRBV28 to TRBJ2-1, with 10 bases aligning to TRBD2. The CDR3 is 19 residues long. V shed 3 bases and J 3 bases; nucleotides not matched to a gene: 14. The germline CDR1 and CDR2 sequences are MDHEN and SYDVKM. The CDR3 spells CASSLGVSGRSRGYNEQFF. The CDR3 DNA sequence: TGTGCCAGCAGTTTGGGGGTTAGCGGGAGGTCCCGGGGCTACAATGAGCAGTTCTTC.

Remarks on this clone: At one of its ends the junction is not consistent with the germline gene, which may arise from a read error. This same CDR3 is encoded by further DNA sequences in the sample. This CDR3 is CASSEAWANQPQHF. The DNA for the CDR3 is TGCGCCAGCAGTGAAGCGTGGGCCAATCAACCCCAGCATTTT. This chain joins TRBV10-2 and TRBJ1-5; D is unresolved. The CDR3 sequence is 14 residues long. From germline, CDR1 is WSHSY and CDR2 SAAADI.

The rearrangement joins TRBV2 to TRBJ1-1, with 7 nucleotides matching TRBD1. Germline V gene sequence: CDR1 SNHLY, CDR2 FYNNEI. V lost 4 bases to trimming and J lost 3 bases; unmatched junction nucleotides: 5. CDR3 length: 14 amino acids. CDR3 region: CASSGGGIDTEAFF. As DNA, the CDR3 is TGTGCCAGCAGTGGAGGGGGCATTGACACTGAAGCTTTCTTT.

In this sample, this clone turned up once. The rearrangement links TRBV7-8 to TRBJ2-1, with TRBD2 identical over 7 bases. CDR1 is SGHVS and CDR2 is FQNEAQ in the germline V gene. CDR3 length: 15 residues. V lost 6 bases and J lost 7; bases outside the gene matches: 12. The CDR3 loop is CASSSTGLGGNEQFF. The CDR3 DNA reads TGTGCCAGCAGTTCTACAGGCCTCGGGGGGAATGAGCAGTTCTTC.

The chain employs TRBV29-1 and TRBJ2-7; TRBD1 or TRBD2 may be the D gene (5 bases each). CDR1 and CDR2 (germline): SQVTM, ANQGSEA. The ends were cut back, 4 bases at V and 0 bases at J, with 16 bases in the middle. CDR3 length equals 15 residues. CDR3 loop: CSVVVLAGSSYEQYF. The CDR3 DNA reads TGCAGCGTTGTGGTGTTGGCAGGGAGCTCCTACGAGCAGTACTTC.

This rearrangement joins TRBV15 to TRBJ2-4, with 7 bases matching TRBD1. CDR1 and CDR2 (germline): LNHNV, YYDKDF (reference sequence). This CDR3 has 17 residues. The V gene end was trimmed by 7 bases and the J gene end by 2 bases; junction bases not matched to a gene: 14. The CDR3 coding sequence is TGTGCCACCACTTCACAGGGGATGAGGGGAACCAAAAACATTCAGTACTTC. Translation: CATTSQGMRGTKNIQYF.

The sample holds one count of this clone. The rearrangement joins TRBV18 to TRBJ2-5; D unresolved. Trimming shortened V by 3 bases and J by 5 bases, and 10 bases separated the two germline ends. The V gene's germline CDR1 is KGHSH and CDR2 LQKENI. This CDR3 is 13 amino acids long. The CDR3 region is CASSPPTRETQYF. In DNA form, the CDR3 reads TGTGCCAGCTCACCCCCAACACGGGAGACCCAGTACTTC.

This clone occurred a few times. This chain links TRBV5-5 with TRBJ1-1; 8 nucleotides align to TRBD1. Germline assignment: CDR1 SGHKS and CDR2 YYEKEE (reference sequence). Trimming removed 0 bases from V and 6 bases from J; junction bases left unmatched: 10. The CDR3 loop spans 16 amino acids. CDR3: CASSLATGVRAAEAFF. CDR3 nucleotides: TGTGCCAGCAGCTTGGCGACAGGGGTGAGGGCAGCTGAAGCTTTCTTT.

This clone was found a few times. The genes are TRBV7-9 and TRBJ1-5, with 10 bases identical to TRBD1. V was pared by 5 bases and J by 6 bases, with 7 bases of the junction left unmatched. The CDR3 has 15 residues. CDR1 is SEHNR, CDR2 FQNEAQ, per germline (reference sequence). The CDR3 nucleotides read TGTGCCAGCAGCGCAGCGACAGGGGGCGGTCAGCCCCAGCATTTT. It translates to CASSAATGGGQPQHF.

This chain connects TRBV29-1 to TRBJ2-3; D unresolved. V was clipped by 6 bases and J by 2 bases, with 12 bases between them. The CDR3 runs to 13 residues. Looked up from germline, CDR1 is SQVTM and CDR2 is ANQGSEA. CDR3 nucleotide sequence: TGCAGCGTGAGCTCTGGCTTCACAGATACGCAGTATTTT. It specifies CSVSSGFTDTQYF.

The chain recombines TRBV27 with TRBJ2-3; maybe TRBD2 (6 bases). CDR1 and CDR2 from the germline V gene are MNHEY and SMNVEV (reference sequence). V dropped 4 bases and J dropped 0 bases, with 14 bases sitting between them. CDR3 length: 16 amino acids. CDR3 amino acids: CASSYLGGPSTDTQYF. DNA for the CDR3: TGTGCCAGCAGTTACCTCGGGGGACCTAGCACAGATACGCAGTATTTT.

This clone was seen more than once but under ten times. This chain connects TRBV11-2 to TRBJ1-4; TRBD1 is a possible D gene (6 bases). V lost 1 base and J 8 bases, leaving 11 bases between the germline ends. The CDR3 contains 14 residues. CDR1 and CDR2 from the germline V gene are SGHAT and FQNNGV. CDR3 region: CASSLGQGWEKLFF. For the CDR3, the DNA is TGTGCCAGCAGCTTAGGCCAGGGGTGGGAAAAACTGTTTTTT.

In its sample, this clone ranks as medium-sized. The genes are TRBV27 and TRBJ1-3, with a tentative D call TRBD1 (5 bases). The CDR3 runs 12 residues. Deletions cut 9 bases from V and 0 bases from J, with 6 bases between. Germline V gives CDR1 MNHEY, CDR2 SMNVEV (reference sequence). The CDR3 region has the DNA TGTGCCAGGCAGGGCTCTGGAAACACCATATATTTT. Protein product: CARQGSGNTIYF.

The chain uses TRBV5-8 and TRBJ2-4; TRBD2 might be the D (5 bases). CDR1 and CDR2 (germline): SGHTS, YDEGEE. The CDR3 consists of 16 residues. The V and J ends lost 7 bases and 0 bases respectively, with 17 bases between them. The DNA for the CDR3 is TGTGCCAGCTCAGACACGCCCGGGATAGCCAAAAACATTCAGTACTTC. It codes for CASSDTPGIAKNIQYF.

This clone came up a few times. The rearrangement links TRBV4-3 to TRBJ1-4; D perhaps matches TRBD1 (5 bases). Germline-derived CDR1 and CDR2 are LGHNA and YSLEER. The CDR3 loop spans 15 amino acids. The ends were cut back, 3 bases at V and 3 bases at J, with 11 bases in the middle. The DNA of the CDR3 is TGCGCCAGCAGCCAGACCGGGACCCCTAATGAAAAACTGTTTTTT. This gives the protein CASSQTGTPNEKLFF.

This clone appeared a few times. This sequence joins TRBV2 and TRBJ1-2; 7 bases are a match to TRBD1. The CDR3 is 15 amino acids. The trim removed 4 bases at V and 9 bases at J, leaving 14 bases unmatched. Germline V gene data show CDR1 as SNHLY and CDR2 as FYNNEI. CDR3 nucleotide sequence: TGTGCCAGCAGTGTAGGACAGGTCCGCAACCTTCGCTACACCTTC. Translated: CASSVGQVRNLRYTF.

J is TRBJ2-4 and V is TRBV7-9, with 8 bases that match TRBD2. Germline trimming cut 5 bases from V and 0 bases from J; bases unmatched to any gene: 3. CDR1 and CDR2 from the germline V gene are SEHNR and FQNEAQ (reference sequence). The CDR3 is made up of 15 amino acids. CDR3 sequence (DNA): TGTGCCAGCAGCCCGGGGGGGCTAGCCAAAAACATTCAGTACTTC. Its translation: CASSPGGLAKNIQYF.

The chain links TRBV7-9 to TRBJ1-4; perhaps TRBD1 as D (6 bases). Germline values: CDR1 SEHNR, CDR2 FQNEAQ (reference sequence). The CDR3 consists of 14 residues. V lost 1 base and J lost 8, with 11 bases in between. CDR3 loop: CASSLGGPREKLFF. The DNA of the CDR3 is TGTGCCAGCAGCTTAGGGGGGCCCCGGGAAAAACTGTTTTTT.

The chain recombines TRBV29-1 with TRBJ2-3, with 9 positions matching TRBD2. This CDR3 comprises 15 residues. Germline CDR1 reads SQVTM; CDR2 reads ANQGSEA. After removal of 8 bases from V and 4 bases from J, the junction contained 13 bases not matched to a gene. In DNA, the CDR3 is TGCAGCTGGGATTCGGGTAGCGGGGGTTCAGATACGCAGTATTTT. Amino acid sequence: CSWDSGSGGSDTQYF.

V usage is TRBV15 and J usage is TRBJ2-7; 12 nucleotides line up with TRBD1. The V segment lost 2 bases and the J segment 4 bases; nucleotides outside the gene matches: 3. This CDR3 has 15 amino acids. The germline V gene has CDR1 LNHNV and CDR2 YYDKDF (reference sequence). In DNA form, the CDR3 reads TGTGCCACCAGCAGACCGGGACAGGGGGCTTACGAGCAGTACTTC. Protein: CATSRPGQGAYEQYF.